This T cell receptor (beta chain) was captured by sequencing in a study of shared clonotypes between healthy human individuals. Generated by immunoSEQ multiplex PCR, the TCRdb table keeps only in-frame clones and is missing some. The sample has a few hundred thousand clones; around 78% are singletons. The V end lost 8 bases, the J end lost 7 bases, and 12 bases lay between the germline ends. The CDR3 loop spans 12 amino acids. Germline lookup yields CDR1 MNHNY and CDR2 SVGAGI (reference sequence). The source material was PBMCs. The TCR comes from a woman aged 40 to 55 in good health. Some clones in this sample may be carry-over from other donors' samples. The chain is built from TRBV6-6 and TRBJ1-5; D possibly corresponds to TRBD1 (5 bases). The CDR3 spells CASQTRDQPQHF. CDR3 DNA: TGTGCCAGCCAGACAAGGGACCAGCCCCAGCATTTT.